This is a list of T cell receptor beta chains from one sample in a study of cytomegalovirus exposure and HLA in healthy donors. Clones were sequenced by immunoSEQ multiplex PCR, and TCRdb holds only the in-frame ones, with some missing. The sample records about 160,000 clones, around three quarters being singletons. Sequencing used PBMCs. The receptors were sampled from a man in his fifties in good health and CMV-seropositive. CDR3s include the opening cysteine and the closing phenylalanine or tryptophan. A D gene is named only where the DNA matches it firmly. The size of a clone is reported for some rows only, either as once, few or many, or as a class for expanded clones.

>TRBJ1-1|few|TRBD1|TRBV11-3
TGTGCCAGCAGCTTCCCCGGACAGGGGGAGAACACTGAAGCTTTCTTT
CASSFPGQGENTEAFF
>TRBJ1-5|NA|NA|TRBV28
TGTGCCAGCAGGCCTCAGGGTAGCAATCAGCCCCAGCATTTT
CASRPQGSNQPQHF
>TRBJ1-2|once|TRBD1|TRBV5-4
TGTGCCAGCAGCCCTAGGACAGGGGGTTCCTCGTTTGATGGCTACACCTTC
CASSPRTGGSSFDGYTF
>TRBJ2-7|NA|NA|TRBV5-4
TGTGCCAGCAGCGGGGGGAATTACGAGCAGTACTTC
CASSGGNYEQYF
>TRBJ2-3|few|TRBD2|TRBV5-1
TGCGCCAGCGGGACTAGCGGGGGTAGCACAGATACGCAGTATTTT
CASGTSGGSTDTQYF
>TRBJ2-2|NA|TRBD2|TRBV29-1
TGCAGCGTTACCTTGACTAGCGGGGTAGGCGGGGAGCTGTTTTTT
CSVTLTSGVGGELFF
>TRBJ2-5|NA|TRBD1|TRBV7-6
TGTGCCAGCAGCCCTAGGGGGCAGGGCTTGGAGACCCAGTACTTC
CASSPRGQGLETQYF
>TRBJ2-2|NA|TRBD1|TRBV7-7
TGTGCTAGCAGCTCCCAATGGGGACAGGGGGGCGTCACCGGGGAGCTGTTTTTT
CASSSQWGQGGVTGELFF
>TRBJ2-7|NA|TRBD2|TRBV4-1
TGCGCCAGCAGCCGTACTAGCGGGGTGACCTACGAGCAGTACTTC
CASSRTSGVTYEQYF
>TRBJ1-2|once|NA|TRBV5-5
TGTGCCAGCAGCTTGGAAGCGGTGTCGTATGGCTACACCTTC
CASSLEAVSYGYTF
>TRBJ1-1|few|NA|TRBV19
TGTGCCAGTTCCATTGATGGCACAAGACTCGGCACTGAAGCTTTCTTT
CASSIDGTRLGTEAFF
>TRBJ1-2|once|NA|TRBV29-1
TGCAGCGTTTTAGGCGGGGACTATTTTGTCTATGGCTACACCTTC
CSVLGGDYFVYGYTF
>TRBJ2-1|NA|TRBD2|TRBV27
TGTGCCAGCAGTTTACTAGCGGGTAATTACAATGAGCAGTTCTTC
CASSLLAGNYNEQFF
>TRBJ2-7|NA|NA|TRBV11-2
TGTGCCAGCAGCTCGAACGGGGGGCCCTACTACGAGCAGTACTTC
CASSSNGGPYYEQYF
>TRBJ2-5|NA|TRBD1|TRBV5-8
TGTGCCAGCAGCTCAGGCGGGACAGGGGGCTTAGAGACCCAGTACTTC
CASSSGGTGGLETQYF
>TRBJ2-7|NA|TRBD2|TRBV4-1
TGCGCCAGCAGCCTTAGCGGGGGGGCCGCCTACGAGCAGTACTTC
CASSLSGGAAYEQYF
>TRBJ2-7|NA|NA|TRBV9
TGTGCCAGCAGCGTGGGACAAAACTCCTACGAGCAGTACTTC
CASSVGQNSYEQYF
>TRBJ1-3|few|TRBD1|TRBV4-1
TGCGCCAGCAGCCAAGACCGGACAGGGGGCTCTGGAAACACCATATATTTT
CASSQDRTGGSGNTIYF
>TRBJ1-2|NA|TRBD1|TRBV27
TGTGCCAGCAGTATGCTCGGACAGGGCTATGGCTACACCTTC
CASSMLGQGYGYTF
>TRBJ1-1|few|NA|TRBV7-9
TGTGCCAGCAGCCACAAGGGGGGAGGGGCTTTCTTT
CASSHKGGGAFF
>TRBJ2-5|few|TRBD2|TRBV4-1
TGCGCCAGCAGCCAAGGGGGCGGGGGTTACCAAGAGACCCAGTACTTC
CASSQGGGGYQETQYF
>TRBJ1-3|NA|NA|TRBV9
TGTGCCAGCAGCGTAGAACCCAGCTCTGGAAACACCATATATTTT
CASSVEPSSGNTIYF
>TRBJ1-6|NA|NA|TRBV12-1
TGTGCCAGCAGCTTTGTTCGAAGGAGCTCCTATAATTCACCCCTCCACTTT
CASSFVRRSSYNSPLHF
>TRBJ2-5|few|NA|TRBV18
TGTGCCAGCTCACCACTGGCAGCCCAGGGGGAGACCCAGTACTTC
CASSPLAAQGETQYF
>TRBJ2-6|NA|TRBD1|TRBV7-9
TGTGCCAGCAGCAACAGGGGCTCTGGGGCCAACGTCCTGACTTTC
CASSNRGSGANVLTF
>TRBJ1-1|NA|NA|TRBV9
TGTGCCAGCAGCCCCAGACAGGCCGCTAACACTGAAGCTTTCTTT
CASSPRQAANTEAFF
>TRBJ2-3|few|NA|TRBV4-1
TGCGCCAGCAGCTTCCGGGACTCAAGAACAGATACGCAGTATTTT
CASSFRDSRTDTQYF
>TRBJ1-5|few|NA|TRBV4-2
TGTGCCAGCAGCCCGGCCAGGGGTTATAGCAATCAGCCCCAGCATTTT
CASSPARGYSNQPQHF
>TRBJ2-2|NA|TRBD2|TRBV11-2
TGTGCCAGCAGCCCAGTGCGTATAGCGGGGTCCCCCGGGGAGCTGTTTTTT
CASSPVRIAGSPGELFF
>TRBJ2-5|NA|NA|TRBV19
TGTGCCAGTAGTGGAAGGACAGCTCAAGAGACCCAGTACTTC
CASSGRTAQETQYF
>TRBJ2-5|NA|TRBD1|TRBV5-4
TGTGCCAGCAGCAGGACAGGAAGCTCCCAAGAGACCCAGTACTTC
CASSRTGSSQETQYF
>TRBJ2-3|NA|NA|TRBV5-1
TGCGCCAGCAGCTCTGGGCGGGACAGTAGCACAGATACGCAGTATTTT
CASSSGRDSSTDTQYF
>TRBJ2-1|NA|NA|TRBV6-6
TGTGCCAGCAGTTACGTCTCCCCTTTAGCTTACAATGAGCAGTTCTTC
CASSYVSPLAYNEQFF
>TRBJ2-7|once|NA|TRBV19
TGTGCCAGTAGTATAGCCTACAGGGGACTGTACGAGCAGTACTTC
CASSIAYRGLYEQYF
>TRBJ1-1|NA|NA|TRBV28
TGTGCCAGCAGTTTAGCAGGGAAGAACACTGAAGCTTTCTTT
CASSLAGKNTEAFF
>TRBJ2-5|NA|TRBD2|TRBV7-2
TGTGCCAGCAGCTTAGCGCCGGCAGCGGGGGGGCCAGAGACCCAGTACTTC
CASSLAPAAGGPETQYF
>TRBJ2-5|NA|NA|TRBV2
TGTGCCAGCAGTGTCGTCAGGTCGGAGACCCAGTACTTC
CASSVVRSETQYF
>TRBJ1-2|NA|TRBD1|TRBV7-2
TGTGCCAGCAGTTTGGACAGGGGGCCCTACTATGGCTACACCTTC
CASSLDRGPYYGYTF
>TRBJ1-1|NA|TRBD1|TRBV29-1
TGCAGCGCCGACAGGGGGCTTGGCACTGAAGCTTTCTTT
CSADRGLGTEAFF
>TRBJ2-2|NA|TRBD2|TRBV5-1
TGCGCCAGCAGCTTGGGCCTAGCGGGGGGACCCACCGGGGAGCTGTTTTTT
CASSLGLAGGPTGELFF
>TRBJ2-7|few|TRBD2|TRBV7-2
TGTGCCAGCAGCTTAGGACTAGCGGGTGCCTACGAGCAGTACTTC
CASSLGLAGAYEQYF
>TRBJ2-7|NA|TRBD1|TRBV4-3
TGCGCCAGCAGCCAAGAAGTAGTAGGGACAGGGCGCTGGCAGTACTTC
CASSQEVVGTGRWQYF
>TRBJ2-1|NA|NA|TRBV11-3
TGTGCCAGCAGCTTAAGGGGGGGGAGCTCCTACAATGAGCAGTTCTTC
CASSLRGGSSYNEQFF
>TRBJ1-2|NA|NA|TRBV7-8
TGTGCCAGCAGCTTAGATCTCCGGGAGTCAAAGGAGGATGGCTACACCTTC
CASSLDLRESKEDGYTF